This TCR beta chain is drawn from a study of early T cells in non-severe SARS-CoV-2 infection. This CDR3 contains 12 residues. Trimming left V 1 base short and J 7 bases short, with 8 bases between. Germline-derived CDR1 and CDR2 are SGHAT and FQNNGV. Ten or more counts support this clonotype. TCRdb fed the 5' RACE reads into MiXCR, producing one record per CDR3 protein. The table has tens of thousands of distinct CDR3 sequences, under 15% seen once. This clonotype was obtained from an adult who was a healthcare worker with PCR-confirmed SARS-CoV-2 infection or an uninfected control (not recorded which). The chain joins TRBV11-2 to TRBJ2-7, with D perhaps matching TRBD2 (5 bases). Sequencing input: whole blood. In DNA form, the CDR3 reads TGTGCCAGCAGCTTAGCTTCGGGAGAGCAGTACTTC. Residues: CASSLASGEQYF.